The 27 T cell receptor beta chains reported below all come from one sample, sequenced in a study of CD8+ T cells in alopecia areata. Extraction and reverse transcription of RNA yielded cDNA as the sequencing template. Data came from immunoSEQ multiplex PCR; TCRdb stores just in-frame clones and leaves some out. The sample carries around 140,000 clones, about nine tenths recorded once. The sequencing used CD8+ T cells sorted from blood, collected at week 0. The receptors derive from a human donor with alopecia areata.

The chain recombines TRBV29-1 with TRBJ2-5, with TRBD1 matching 11 bases. Germline-derived CDR1 and CDR2 are SQVTM and ANQGSEA. The junction had 7 bases not matched to a gene; V was cut back by 0 bases and J by 4 bases. The CDR3 totals 16 residues. The CDR3 spells CSVEDRTGGGVETQYF. The DNA for the CDR3 is TGCAGCGTTGAAGACCGGACAGGGGGCGGGGTAGAGACCCAGTACTTC.

The rearrangement links TRBV11-2 to TRBJ2-7; 7 bases match TRBD2. J was trimmed by 5 bases and V by 7 bases; bases with no gene match: 5. The CDR3 has 12 amino acids. CDR1 and CDR2 from the germline V gene are SGHAT and FQNNGV. The CDR3 sequence is CASTGLGDEQYF. The CDR3 DNA reads TGTGCCAGCACCGGACTAGGGGACGAGCAGTACTTC.

The chain carries TRBV5-4 and TRBJ2-1; 8 nucleotides agree with TRBD1. Germline V gene data show CDR1 as SGHNT and CDR2 as YYREEE (reference sequence). The CDR3 is 14 residues long. Trimming removed 2 bases from V and 7 bases from J; junction bases left unmatched: 5. CDR3 protein: CASSFQQGENEQFF. Here the CDR3 DNA reads TGTGCCAGCAGCTTTCAACAGGGGGAGAATGAGCAGTTCTTC.

The rearrangement joins TRBV13 to TRBJ2-7; 10 nucleotides align to TRBD2. The CDR3 has 15 amino acids. Germline V lookup: CDR1 PRHDT, CDR2 FYEKMQ (reference sequence). J gave up 2 bases and V 5 bases, and 6 bases lay outside the gene matches. This CDR3 is CASSPGLADTYEQYF. CDR3 coding DNA: TGTGCCAGCAGCCCAGGACTAGCGGACACCTACGAGCAGTACTTC.

This chain's CDR3 is CASNFEGNEQYF. The CDR3 coding sequence is TGTGCCAGCAACTTTGAGGGGAACGAGCAGTACTTC. This chain links TRBV25-1 with TRBJ2-7; D possibly matches TRBD1 or TRBD2 (5 bases each). Trimming took off 7 bases at V and 5 bases at J, with 12 bases between the two ends. This CDR3 is 12 amino acids long. CDR1 MGHDK and CDR2 SYGVNS come from the germline V gene.

The chain couples TRBV5-1 to TRBJ2-7; 13 positions agree with TRBD2. The CDR3 runs 15 residues. The junction had 3 bases not matched to a gene; V was cut back by 4 bases and J by 2 bases. Germline V gives CDR1 SGHRS, CDR2 YFSETQ. CDR3 amino acids: CASSAGLAGAYEQYF. CDR3 coding DNA: TGCGCCAGCAGCGCTGGACTAGCGGGGGCCTACGAGCAGTACTTC.

The CDR3 DNA sequence: TGTGCCAGCAGCTCGAATAGACAGGATGGCTACACCTTC. The encoded protein is CASSSNRQDGYTF. The rearrangement links TRBV7-9 to TRBJ1-2; TRBD1 is a possible D gene (6 bases). Germline V gives CDR1 SEHNR, CDR2 FQNEAQ (reference sequence). V was shortened by 4 bases and J by 6 bases, with 12 bases between the two germline ends. The CDR3 is 13 residues long.

The gene calls are TRBV27 and TRBJ2-7, with a possible D match to TRBD1 (5 bases). The CDR3 is 15 residues long. Trimming cost V 5 bases and J 0 bases, with 14 bases left between them. Germline V gene sequence: CDR1 MNHEY, CDR2 SMNVEV (reference sequence). CDR3 amino acids: CASSLTATLSYEQYF. The CDR3 nucleotides are TGTGCCAGCAGTCTGACAGCCACTCTCTCCTACGAGCAGTACTTC.

The chain is built from TRBV6-6 and TRBJ1-5; no definite D call. The CDR3 loop spans 13 amino acids. V lost 7 bases to trimming and J lost 7 bases, with 14 bases between them. Germline CDR1 is MNHNY and CDR2 is SVGAGI (reference sequence). The DNA of the CDR3 is TGTGCCAGCACTGAGGAGGGAGAACAGCCCCAGCATTTT. Translated, it gives CASTEEGEQPQHF.

J is TRBJ2-3 and V is TRBV27, with D possibly called TRBD1 or TRBD2 (6 bases each). Trimming took 2 bases from V and 8 from J, leaving 17 bases between them. The CDR3 totals 15 residues. Germline V gives CDR1 MNHEY, CDR2 SMNVEV (reference sequence). The CDR3 nucleotides read TGTGCCAGCAGTTTAGGGACACGGGGGAGCGGTACGCAGTATTTT. Protein: CASSLGTRGSGTQYF.

The gene calls are TRBV29-1 and TRBJ2-1; 8 positions match TRBD2. Germline V gives CDR1 SQVTM, CDR2 ANQGSEA. The CDR3 runs to 13 residues. The trim removed 5 bases at V and 2 bases at J, leaving 2 bases unmatched. The CDR3 sequence: CSVSGSPYNEQFF. In DNA, the CDR3 is TGCAGCGTTAGCGGGAGCCCCTACAATGAGCAGTTCTTC.

The genes are TRBV11-2 and TRBJ2-5, with 7 nucleotides matching TRBD1. Gene TRBJ2-7 matches the end of the DNA better, so the J call may be wrong. From germline, CDR1 is SGHAT and CDR2 FQNNGV. CDR3 length equals 15 residues. The DNA of the CDR3 is TGTGCCAGCAGCCGGGTAGGGGGACAGCCCTACGAGCAGTACTTC. It translates to CASSRVGGQPYEQYF.

The chain uses TRBV23-1 and TRBJ2-1; the D call may be TRBD1 or TRBD2 (6 bases each). TRBV23-1 is marked as an open reading frame, function uncertain. The CDR3 has 18 residues. Trimming pared 0 bases from V and 4 bases from J, leaving 19 bases between. The CDR3, as DNA: TGCGCCAGCAGTCAATCAAGTTCATGGGGGGACACTTACAATGAGCAGTTCTTC. Translation gives CASSQSSSWGDTYNEQFF.

This clone was counted between two and nine times. CDR3 coding DNA: TGTGCCAGCAGCTCCGACTCTGACAATGAGCAGTTCTTC. Amino acids: CASSSDSDNEQFF. The chain is built from TRBV7-6 and TRBJ2-1, with D uncertain. Trimming pared 4 bases from V and 5 bases from J, leaving 9 bases between. This CDR3 has 13 amino acids. Looked up from germline, CDR1 is SGHVS and CDR2 is FNYEAQ.

This sequence joins TRBV18 and TRBJ2-5, with 7 bases fitting TRBD1. The length of the CDR3 is 16 residues. The V gene's germline CDR1 is KGHSH and CDR2 LQKENI. V shed 3 bases and J 2 bases; nucleotides not matched to a gene: 9. Written as DNA, the CDR3 is TGTGCCAGCTCACCCCCAGACAGGGCTCCTCAAGAGACCCAGTACTTC. Protein sequence: CASSPPDRAPQETQYF.

The V gene is TRBV9, the J gene TRBJ2-7, with 10 bases that match TRBD1. The CDR3 is made up of 15 amino acids. Looked up from germline, CDR1 is SGDLS and CDR2 is YYNGEE. V was pared by 7 bases and J by 6 bases, with 13 bases of the junction left unmatched. CDR3 DNA: TGTGCCAGCGCCCCCCCTGGGGGGACAGGGGCCGAGCAGTACTTC. Translation: CASAPPGGTGAEQYF.

This chain uses TRBV9 with TRBJ1-2; D unresolved. CDR1 and CDR2 (germline): SGDLS, YYNGEE. Trimming stripped 7 bases from V and 0 bases from J, with 7 bases between. The CDR3 extends over 12 amino acids. The CDR3, as DNA: TGTGCCAGCGGAGGGCCTAACTATGGCTACACCTTC. Translated, it gives CASGGPNYGYTF.

V and J are TRBV4-1 and TRBJ1-5, with a possible D match to TRBD1 (5 bases). Germline V gene lookup returns CDR1 MGHRA and CDR2 YSYEKL. The CDR3 spans 16 residues. V dropped 4 bases and J dropped 6 bases, with 19 bases sitting between them. The DNA for the CDR3 is TGCGCCAGCAGCCTCCGGGCGGGGGGGGATGGTCAGCCCCAGCATTTT. Translating gives CASSLRAGGDGQPQHF.

This chain connects TRBV29-1 to TRBJ1-2; D gene uncertain. Germline V gene lookup returns CDR1 SQVTM and CDR2 ANQGSEA. CDR3 length: 13 residues. V was trimmed by 1 base and J by 4 bases, leaving 10 bases between them. This chain's CDR3 is CSVEGDTIYGYTF. In nucleotides, the CDR3 is TGCAGCGTTGAAGGCGACACCATCTATGGCTACACCTTC.

CDR3 sequence (DNA): TGCAGCGGGGCGTTGGGCGCGATGGATGAGCAGTTCTTC. Amino acids: CSGALGAMDEQFF. The V gene is TRBV29-1, the J gene TRBJ2-1; D gene unclear. Deletions cut 7 bases from V and 8 bases from J, with 18 bases between. This CDR3 contains 13 residues. CDR1 and CDR2 from the germline V gene are SQVTM and ANQGSEA.

This chain uses TRBV27 with TRBJ1-5; D is ambiguous. Per germline, CDR1 MNHEY and CDR2 SMNVEV (reference sequence). This CDR3 spans 15 amino acids. Trimming stripped 2 bases from V and 0 bases from J, with 8 bases between. CDR3 residues: CASSLDGYSNQPQHF. In DNA form, the CDR3 reads TGTGCCAGCAGTTTAGACGGTTATAGCAATCAGCCCCAGCATTTT.

V is TRBV2 and J is TRBJ2-3; D is perhaps TRBD2 (6 bases). The CDR3 has 14 amino acids. Germline values: CDR1 SNHLY, CDR2 FYNNEI. V gave up 3 bases and J gave up 2 bases, with 9 bases separating them. The CDR3 DNA is TGTGCCAGCAGTGAGGGGGGAGCCACAGATACGCAGTATTTT. Translating it yields CASSEGGATDTQYF.

This clone was observed once. The chain has TRBV19 and TRBJ2-2, with D possibly matching TRBD2 (5 bases). Germline CDR1 reads LNHDA; CDR2 reads SQIVND (reference sequence). V gave up 3 bases and J gave up 0 bases, with 8 bases separating them. This CDR3 region has 15 residues. Written as DNA, the CDR3 is TGTGCCAGTAGTATGGGAGCCGCGAACACCGGGGAGCTGTTTTTT. Translation: CASSMGAANTGELFF.

This clone was seen just once. The CDR3 DNA sequence: TGTGCCAGCAGGTCGACAGGGGGTTTGAAGGAGCAGTACTTC. This gives the protein CASRSTGGLKEQYF. The rearrangement joins TRBV27 to TRBJ2-7, with 9 bases lining up with TRBD1. CDR3 length: 14 residues. The V segment lost 6 bases and the J segment 7 bases; nucleotides outside the gene matches: 10. CDR1 is MNHEY, CDR2 SMNVEV, per germline (reference sequence).

CDR3 amino acids: CASNIGTGSDSGANVLTF. As DNA, the CDR3 is TGCGCCAGCAACATAGGGACAGGGTCGGACTCTGGGGCCAACGTCCTGACTTTC. This chain joins TRBV5-1 and TRBJ2-6; 9 nucleotides agree with TRBD1. Trimming cost V 6 bases and J 0 bases; bases outside gene matches: 10. This CDR3 has 18 amino acids. From germline, CDR1 is SGHRS and CDR2 YFSETQ.

The J gene is TRBJ2-7, the V gene TRBV9; D unclear. The CDR3 is made up of 11 amino acids. In germline, CDR1 is SGDLS, CDR2 YYNGEE. V lost 0 bases, J lost 6 bases, and 4 bases lay in between. The CDR3 loop reads CASSVGVEQYF. The CDR3, as DNA: TGTGCCAGCAGCGTAGGGGTCGAGCAGTACTTC.

This chain links TRBV27 with TRBJ2-6; TRBD1 might be the D (6 bases). V was pared by 2 bases and J by 1 base, with 15 bases between. The CDR3 is 18 residues long. Germline V CDR1 and CDR2: MNHEY, SMNVEV (reference sequence). The CDR3 reads CASSLISQGISGANVLTF. The CDR3 coding sequence is TGTGCCAGCAGTTTAATTTCCCAGGGGATATCTGGGGCCAACGTCCTGACTTTC.